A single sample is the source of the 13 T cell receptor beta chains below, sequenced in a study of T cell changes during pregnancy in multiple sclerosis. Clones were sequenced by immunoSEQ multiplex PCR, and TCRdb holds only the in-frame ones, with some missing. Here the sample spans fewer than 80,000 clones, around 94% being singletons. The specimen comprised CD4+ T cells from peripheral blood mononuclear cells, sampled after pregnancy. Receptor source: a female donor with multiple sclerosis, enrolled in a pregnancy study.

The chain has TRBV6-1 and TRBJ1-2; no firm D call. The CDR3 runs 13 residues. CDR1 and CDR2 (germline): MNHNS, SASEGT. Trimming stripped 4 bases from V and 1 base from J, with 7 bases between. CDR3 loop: CASSVQFNYGYTF. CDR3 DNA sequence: TGTGCCAGCAGTGTCCAGTTTAACTATGGCTACACCTTC.

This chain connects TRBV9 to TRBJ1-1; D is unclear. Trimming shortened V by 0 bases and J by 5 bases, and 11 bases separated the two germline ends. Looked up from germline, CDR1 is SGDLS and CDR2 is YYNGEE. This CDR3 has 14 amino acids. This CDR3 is CASSVGPGITEAFF. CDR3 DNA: TGTGCCAGCAGCGTAGGTCCGGGGATAACTGAAGCTTTCTTT.

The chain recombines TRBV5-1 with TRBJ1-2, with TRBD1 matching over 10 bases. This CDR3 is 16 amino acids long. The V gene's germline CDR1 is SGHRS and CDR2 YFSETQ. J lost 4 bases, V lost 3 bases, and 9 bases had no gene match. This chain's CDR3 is CASSSADWTGGYGYTF. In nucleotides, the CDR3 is TGCGCCAGCAGCTCGGCTGATTGGACAGGGGGCTATGGCTACACCTTC.

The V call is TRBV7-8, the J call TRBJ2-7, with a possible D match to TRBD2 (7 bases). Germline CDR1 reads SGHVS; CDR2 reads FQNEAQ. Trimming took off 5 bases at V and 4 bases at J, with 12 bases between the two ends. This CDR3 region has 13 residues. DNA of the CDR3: TGTGCCAGCAGCAGGGGGGGGTTTTACGAGCAGTACTTC. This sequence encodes CASSRGGFYEQYF.

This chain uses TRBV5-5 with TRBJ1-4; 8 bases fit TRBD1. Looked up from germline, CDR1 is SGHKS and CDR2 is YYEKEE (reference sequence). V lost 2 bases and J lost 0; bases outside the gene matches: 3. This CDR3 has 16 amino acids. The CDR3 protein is CASSFPGGATNEKLFF. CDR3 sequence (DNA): TGTGCCAGCAGCTTTCCAGGGGGCGCAACTAATGAAAAACTGTTTTTT.

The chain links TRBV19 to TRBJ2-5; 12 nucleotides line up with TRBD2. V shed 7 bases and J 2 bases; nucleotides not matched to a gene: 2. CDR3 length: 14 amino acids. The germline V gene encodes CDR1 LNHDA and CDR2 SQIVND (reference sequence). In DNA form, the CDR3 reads TGTGCCAGTAAGCTAGCGGGAGGGCAAGAGACCCAGTACTTC. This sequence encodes CASKLAGGQETQYF.

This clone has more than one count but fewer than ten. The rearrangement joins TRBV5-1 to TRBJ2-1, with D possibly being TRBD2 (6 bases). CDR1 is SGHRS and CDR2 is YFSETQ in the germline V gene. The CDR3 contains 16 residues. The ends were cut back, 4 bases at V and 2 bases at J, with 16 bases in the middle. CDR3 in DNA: TGCGCCAGCAGCCCGATGGCCGGGAGTGCCTACAATGAGCAGTTCTTC. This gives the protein CASSPMAGSAYNEQFF.

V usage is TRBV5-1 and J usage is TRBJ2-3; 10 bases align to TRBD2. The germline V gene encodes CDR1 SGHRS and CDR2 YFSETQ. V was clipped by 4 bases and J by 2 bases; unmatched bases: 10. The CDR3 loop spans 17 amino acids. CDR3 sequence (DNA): TGCGCCAGCAGCCCTGTACTAGCGGGGCATTCCACAGATACGCAGTATTTT. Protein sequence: CASSPVLAGHSTDTQYF.

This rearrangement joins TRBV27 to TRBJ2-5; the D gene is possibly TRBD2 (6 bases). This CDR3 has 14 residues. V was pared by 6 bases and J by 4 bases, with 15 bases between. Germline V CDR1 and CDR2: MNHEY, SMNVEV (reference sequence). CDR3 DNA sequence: TGTGCCAGCAGCGAGCTAGGAGGGGCAGAGACCCAGTACTTC. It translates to CASSELGGAETQYF.

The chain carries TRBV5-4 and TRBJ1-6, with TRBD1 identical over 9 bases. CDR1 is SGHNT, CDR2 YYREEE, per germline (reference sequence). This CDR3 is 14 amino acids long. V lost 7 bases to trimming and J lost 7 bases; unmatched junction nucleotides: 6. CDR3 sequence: CASATGTGNSPLHF. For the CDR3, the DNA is TGTGCCAGCGCCACCGGGACAGGGAATTCACCCCTCCACTTT.

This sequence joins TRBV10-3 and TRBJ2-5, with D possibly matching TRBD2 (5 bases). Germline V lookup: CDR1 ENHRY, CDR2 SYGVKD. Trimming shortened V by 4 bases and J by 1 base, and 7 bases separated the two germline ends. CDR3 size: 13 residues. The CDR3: CAISAAGQETQYF. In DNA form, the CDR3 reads TGTGCCATCAGTGCGGCGGGCCAAGAGACCCAGTACTTC.

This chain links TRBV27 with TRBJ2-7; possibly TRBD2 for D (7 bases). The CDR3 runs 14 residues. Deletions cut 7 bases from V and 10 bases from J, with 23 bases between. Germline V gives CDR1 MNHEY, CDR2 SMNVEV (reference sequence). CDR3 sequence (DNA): TGTGCCAGCACACGGCAGGGGAATCGGGAGGCTCAGTACTTC. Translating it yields CASTRQGNREAQYF.

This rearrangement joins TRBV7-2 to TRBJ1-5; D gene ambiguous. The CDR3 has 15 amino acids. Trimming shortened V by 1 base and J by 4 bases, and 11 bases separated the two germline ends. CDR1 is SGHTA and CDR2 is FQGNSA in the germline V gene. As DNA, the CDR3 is TGTGCCAGCAGCTTAGGTCGGGGTTTTAATCAGCCCCAGCATTTT. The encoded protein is CASSLGRGFNQPQHF.